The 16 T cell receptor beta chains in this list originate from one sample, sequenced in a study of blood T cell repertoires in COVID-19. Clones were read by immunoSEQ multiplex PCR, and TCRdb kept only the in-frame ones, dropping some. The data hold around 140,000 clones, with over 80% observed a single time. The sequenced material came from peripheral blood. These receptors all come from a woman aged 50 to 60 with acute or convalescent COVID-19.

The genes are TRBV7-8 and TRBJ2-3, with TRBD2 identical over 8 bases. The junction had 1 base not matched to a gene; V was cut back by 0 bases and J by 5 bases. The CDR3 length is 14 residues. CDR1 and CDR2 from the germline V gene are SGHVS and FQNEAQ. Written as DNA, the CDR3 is TGTGCCAGCAGCTTAGCACTAGCGGAAGATACGCAGTATTTT. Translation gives CASSLALAEDTQYF.

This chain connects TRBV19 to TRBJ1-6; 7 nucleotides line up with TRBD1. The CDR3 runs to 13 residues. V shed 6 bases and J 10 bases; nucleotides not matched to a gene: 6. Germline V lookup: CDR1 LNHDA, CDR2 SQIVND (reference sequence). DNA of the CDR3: TGTGCCAGTAGCCGACAGGGCGGCTCACCCCTCCACTTT. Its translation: CASSRQGGSPLHF.

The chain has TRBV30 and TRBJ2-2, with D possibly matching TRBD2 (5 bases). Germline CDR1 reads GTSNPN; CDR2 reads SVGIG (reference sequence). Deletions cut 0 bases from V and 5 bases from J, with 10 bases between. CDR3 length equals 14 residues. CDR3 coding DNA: TGTGCCTGGAGTGTACCGGGGTTAACCGGGGAGCTGTTTTTT. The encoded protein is CAWSVPGLTGELFF.

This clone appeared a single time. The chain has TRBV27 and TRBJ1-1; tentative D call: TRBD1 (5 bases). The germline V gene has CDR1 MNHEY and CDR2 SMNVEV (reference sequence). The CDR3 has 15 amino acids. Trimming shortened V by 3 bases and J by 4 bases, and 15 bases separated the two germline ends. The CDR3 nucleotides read TGTGCCAGCAGTTTGGACAACGCCCTTGGCACTGAAGCTTTCTTT. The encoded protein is CASSLDNALGTEAFF.

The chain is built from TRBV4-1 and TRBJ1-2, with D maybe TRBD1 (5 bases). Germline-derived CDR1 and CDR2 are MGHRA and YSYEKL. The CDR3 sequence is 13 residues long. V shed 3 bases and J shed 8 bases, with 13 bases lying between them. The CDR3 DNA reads TGCGCCAGCAGCCAGGCGGGGGGGTCAGGCTACACCTTC. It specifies CASSQAGGSGYTF.

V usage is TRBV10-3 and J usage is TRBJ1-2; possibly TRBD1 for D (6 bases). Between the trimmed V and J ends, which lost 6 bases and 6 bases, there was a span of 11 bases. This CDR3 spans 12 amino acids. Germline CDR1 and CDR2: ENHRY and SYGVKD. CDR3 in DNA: TGTGCCATCAGCAGGGGAGGGGATGGCTACACCTTC. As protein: CAISRGGDGYTF.

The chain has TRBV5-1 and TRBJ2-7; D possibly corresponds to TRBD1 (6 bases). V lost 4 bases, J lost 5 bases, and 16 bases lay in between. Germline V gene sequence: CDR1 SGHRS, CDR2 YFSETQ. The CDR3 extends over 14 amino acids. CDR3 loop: CASSPLQGTHEQYF. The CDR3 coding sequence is TGCGCCAGCAGCCCGTTACAGGGCACTCACGAGCAGTACTTC. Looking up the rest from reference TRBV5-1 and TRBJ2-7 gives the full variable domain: KAGVTQTPRYLIKTRGQQVTLSCSPISGHRSVSWYQQTPGQGLQFLFEYFSETQRNKGNFPGRFSGRQFSNSRSEMNVSTLELGDSALYLCASSPLQGTHEQYFGPGTRLTVT.

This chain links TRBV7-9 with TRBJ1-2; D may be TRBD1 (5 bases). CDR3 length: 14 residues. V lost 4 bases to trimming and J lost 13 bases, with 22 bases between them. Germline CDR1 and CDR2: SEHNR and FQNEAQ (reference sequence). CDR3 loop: CASSSGATKEQSTF. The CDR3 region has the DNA TGTGCCAGCAGCTCTGGGGCGACGAAAGAGCAGAGCACCTTC.

The CDR3 DNA is TGCGCCAGCATGGTACAGGGGGGAGCTGGAAACACCATATATTTT. This sequence encodes CASMVQGGAGNTIYF. The chain uses TRBV5-1 and TRBJ1-3, with 8 bases that match TRBD1. The germline CDR1 and CDR2 sequences are SGHRS and YFSETQ. Losses at the gene ends were 6 bases for V and 2 bases for J; bases not matched to a gene: 7. The CDR3 has 15 amino acids.

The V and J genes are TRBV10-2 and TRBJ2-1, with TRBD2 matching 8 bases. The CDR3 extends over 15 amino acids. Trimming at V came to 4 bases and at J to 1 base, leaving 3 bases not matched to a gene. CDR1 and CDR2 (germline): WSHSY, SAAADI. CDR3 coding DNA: TGCGCCAGCAGTGGTACGGGAGGGTCCTACAATGAGCAGTTCTTC. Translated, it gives CASSGTGGSYNEQFF.

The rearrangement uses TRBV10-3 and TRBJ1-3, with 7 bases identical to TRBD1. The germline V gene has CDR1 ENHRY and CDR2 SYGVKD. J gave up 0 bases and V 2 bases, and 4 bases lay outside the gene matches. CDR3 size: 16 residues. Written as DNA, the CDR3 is TGTGCCATCAGTGAGGGACAGGTCGACTCTGGAAACACCATATATTTT. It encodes CAISEGQVDSGNTIYF.

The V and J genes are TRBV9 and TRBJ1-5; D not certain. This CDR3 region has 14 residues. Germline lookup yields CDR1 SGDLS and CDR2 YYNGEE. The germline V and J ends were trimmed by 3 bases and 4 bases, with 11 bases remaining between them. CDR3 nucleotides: TGTGCCAGCAGCGCGACTTTTGGGAATCAGCCCCAGCATTTT. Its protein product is CASSATFGNQPQHF.

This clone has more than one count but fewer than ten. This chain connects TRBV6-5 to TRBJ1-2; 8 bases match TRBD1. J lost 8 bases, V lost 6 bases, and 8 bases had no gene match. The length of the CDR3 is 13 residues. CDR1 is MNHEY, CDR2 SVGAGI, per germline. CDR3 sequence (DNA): TGTGCCAGCAGCCGGGGACAGGAAGAAGGCTACACCTTC. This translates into CASSRGQEEGYTF.

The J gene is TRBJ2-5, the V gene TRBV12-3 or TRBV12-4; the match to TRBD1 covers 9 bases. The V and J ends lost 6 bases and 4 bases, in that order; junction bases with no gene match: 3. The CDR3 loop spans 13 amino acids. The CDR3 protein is CASRQGATETQYF. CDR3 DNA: TGTGCCAGCAGACAGGGGGCAACAGAGACCCAGTACTTC.

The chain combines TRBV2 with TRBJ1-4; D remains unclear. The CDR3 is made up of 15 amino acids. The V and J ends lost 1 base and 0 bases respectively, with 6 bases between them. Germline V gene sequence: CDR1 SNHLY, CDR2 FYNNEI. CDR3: CASSEVSATNEKLFF. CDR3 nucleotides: TGTGCCAGCAGTGAAGTCAGTGCAACTAATGAAAAACTGTTTTTT.

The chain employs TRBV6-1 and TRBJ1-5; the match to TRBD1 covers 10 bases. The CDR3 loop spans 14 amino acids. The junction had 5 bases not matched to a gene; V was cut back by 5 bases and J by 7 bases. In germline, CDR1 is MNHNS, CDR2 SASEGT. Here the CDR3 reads CASSRDRGFQPQHF. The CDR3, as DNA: TGTGCCAGCAGTCGGGACAGGGGTTTCCAGCCCCAGCATTTT.